This paragraph reports one TCR beta chain. No antigen is known for it. This entry belongs to a study of chemoradiotherapy in HPV16-positive cancers. The V segment lost 9 bases and the J segment 2 bases; nucleotides outside the gene matches: 4. The CDR3 runs 14 residues. Sequencing was performed with immunoSEQ multiplex PCR; in TCRdb, only in-frame clones are kept and a portion is missing. This repertoire shows 30,000 to 40,000 clones, 80% to 90% found once; its top ten account for 2.5% to 3.5%. Overall study findings and caveats: During treatment, candidate HPV-specific clones and E7-related motifs expanded in tumor. HPV-specific T cells were functionally defined from only two HPV16-positive patients.

The clonotype comes from a human donor with HPV-associated anogenital cancer. The sequences come from blood, collected from a patient who underwent chemoradiotherapy. The chain recombines TRBV23-1 with TRBJ2-5; 12 bases are a match to TRBD2. TRBV23-1 is recorded as an ORF, its role being uncertain. The CDR3 protein is CASPLAGGQETQYF. CDR3 sequence (DNA): TGCGCCAGTCCCCTAGCGGGGGGGCAAGAGACCCAGTACTTC.